Below are 3 T cell receptor beta chains sequenced from a single sample in a study of T cells expressing NK-cell markers (dated by TCRdb to 2018 to 2020). Libraries were built with 5' RACE. These reads were obtained on an Illumina HiSeq 2000. Through TCRdb reprocessing, the reads give one entry per CDR3 protein sequence; DNA is omitted. In this sample's table one finds 150,000 to 180,000 distinct CDR3 sequences. Around 35% of the sample rests with the top ten. Material: blood T cells: a sorted CD56 or NKG2C T cell subset, CD4+ or CD8+ T cells, or bulk PBMC T cells (not recorded which). The receptors were sampled from a woman aged 45-65 years in good health. Donor details come from another sample of the same person, matched by shared clones.

V is TRBV7-3 and J is TRBJ2-1; TCRdb reports TRBD2, a call that lacks DNA to check it against. The germline CDR1 and CDR2 sequences are SGHTA and FQGTGA. There are 15 residues in the CDR3. This chain's CDR3 is CASSLRTSGSDEQFF.

CDR3 loop: CASSSSGETQYF. The chain recombines TRBV6-5 with TRBJ2-5; absent DNA, TCRdb's TRBD2 call cannot be checked. Per germline, CDR1 MNHEY and CDR2 SVGAGI. CDR3 size: 12 residues.

V gene TRBV7-9 combines with J gene TRBJ2-5; lacking DNA, the TRBD2 call made by TCRdb goes unchecked. The length of the CDR3 is 15 residues. CDR1 and CDR2 (germline): SEHNR, FQNEAQ (reference sequence). CDR3 protein: CASGSTSGSLETQYF.